The 29 T cell receptor beta chains below were found in one sample sequenced in a study of T cells in Graves' hyperthyroidism and ophthalmopathy. Template material for amplifying TCR beta CDR3 regions consisted of RNA transcripts. The TCR CDR3 first-round RT-PCR relied on the HTBI primer set. Via MiXCR, TCRdb re-called the multiplex PCR reads, giving one row per CDR3 protein. The data contain about 250,000 distinct CDR3 sequences, about 25% of them seen just once; the ten biggest clones take up roughly 32%. The sequenced sample was blood. The source of these receptors is a middle-aged woman with Graves' ophthalmopathy.

This clonotype occurred many times. The rearrangement uses TRBV28 and TRBJ1-5; D is possibly TRBD1 (6 bases). The V end lost 6 bases, the J end lost 1 base, and 13 bases lay between the germline ends. This CDR3 has 15 residues. Germline-derived CDR1 and CDR2 are MDHEN and SYDVKM. The CDR3, as DNA: TGTGCCAGCAGACTACAGGGAATCAGCAATCAGCCCCAGCATTTT. Translation gives CASRLQGISNQPQHF.

In this sample, this clonotype turned up many times. The gene calls are TRBV24-1 and TRBJ2-3; D is unclear. The CDR3 loop spans 12 amino acids. CDR1 and CDR2 from the germline V gene are KGHDR and SFDVKD. Trimming stripped 4 bases from V and 6 bases from J, with 7 bases between. The CDR3 region has the DNA TGTGCCACCAGTGAGTATACGGATACGCAGTATTTT. This translates into CATSEYTDTQYF.

This clonotype was detected many times. This chain links TRBV6-1 with TRBJ2-5; D is perhaps TRBD2 (5 bases). The CDR3 is 12 residues long. V lost 4 bases to trimming and J lost 5 bases, with 8 bases between them. Germline CDR1 is MNHNS and CDR2 is SASEGT. CDR3 coding DNA: TGTGCCAGCAGTGTCGTAGCGGAGACCCAGTACTTC. It encodes CASSVVAETQYF.

This clonotype was detected many times. This chain links TRBV6-5 with TRBJ1-5; D is perhaps TRBD1 (6 bases). The CDR3 spans 15 residues. Deletions cut 7 bases from V and 0 bases from J, with 13 bases between. The V gene's germline CDR1 is MNHEY and CDR2 SVGAGI. The CDR3 is CASKGEVNSNQPQHF. In nucleotides, the CDR3 is TGTGCCAGCAAGGGGGAGGTGAATAGCAATCAGCCCCAGCATTTT.

This clonotype was observed at least ten times. The chain recombines TRBV12-3 or TRBV12-4 with TRBJ1-2; 7 positions agree with TRBD1. Unmatched junction bases numbered 6, after V lost 6 bases and J lost 2 bases. The length of the CDR3 is 14 residues. The CDR3 nucleotides are TGTGCCAGCAGCCATCCGACAGGGAACTATGGCTACACCTTC. Its translation: CASSHPTGNYGYTF.

This clonotype was detected ten times or more. The gene calls are TRBV6-5 and TRBJ1-1; D remains unclear. The CDR3 has 15 amino acids. The V end was cut by 6 bases, the J end by 0 bases, with 14 bases between. Per the germline V gene, CDR1 is MNHEY and CDR2 is SVGAGI. The CDR3 loop reads CASSASLTVNTEAFF. The CDR3 DNA reads as TGTGCCAGCAGCGCTAGCCTGACGGTGAACACTGAAGCTTTCTTT.

This clonotype was detected ten times or more. The V call is TRBV4-1, the J call TRBJ2-7; D is unresolved. The CDR3 has 14 amino acids. From germline, CDR1 is MGHRA and CDR2 YSYEKL. V shed 1 base and J shed 1 base, with 8 bases lying between them. This CDR3 reads CASSQGYGSYEQYF. In nucleotides, the CDR3 is TGCGCCAGCAGCCAAGGATACGGTTCCTACGAGCAGTACTTC.

The chain joins TRBV2 to TRBJ2-7; possible D gene TRBD2, 6 bases. Trimming took off 3 bases at V and 3 bases at J, with 9 bases between the two ends. This CDR3 is built from 13 residues. From germline, CDR1 is SNHLY and CDR2 FYNNEI. The CDR3 loop is CASSEREVYEQYF. In DNA, the CDR3 is TGTGCCAGCAGTGAGAGGGAGGTCTACGAGCAGTACTTC.

V and J are TRBV7-8 and TRBJ1-5; 8 bases are shared with TRBD1. CDR1 SGHVS and CDR2 FQNEAQ come from the germline V gene. The CDR3 has 16 residues. The junction had 5 bases not matched to a gene; V was cut back by 4 bases and J by 0 bases. This chain's CDR3 is CASSSDRAYSNQPQHF. CDR3 sequence (DNA): TGTGCCAGCAGCTCGGACAGGGCTTATAGCAATCAGCCCCAGCATTTT.

This clonotype was seen once. The CDR3 sequence: CASSMLADANQPQHF. The CDR3 nucleotides are TGTGCCAGTAGTATGTTGGCGGACGCTAATCAGCCCCAGCATTTT. The V and J genes are TRBV19 and TRBJ1-5; D unclear. With 3 bases removed from V and 4 bases from J, the gap between germline ends came to 13 bases. Germline values: CDR1 LNHDA, CDR2 SQIVND (reference sequence). The CDR3 length is 15 residues. Combining the CDR3 with reference TRBV19 and TRBJ1-5 gives the whole variable domain DGGITQSPKYLFRKEGQNVTLSCEQNLNHDAMYWYRQDPGQGLRLIYYSQIVNDFQKGDIAEGYSVSREKKESFPLTVTSAQKNPTAFYLCASSMLADANQPQHFGDGTRLSIL.

This clonotype came up many times. The chain uses TRBV4-1 and TRBJ2-2; the match to TRBD2 covers 11 bases. Germline V CDR1 and CDR2: MGHRA, YSYEKL. V lost 3 bases to trimming and J lost 4 bases; unmatched junction nucleotides: 4. The CDR3 spans 16 residues. The CDR3 nucleotides are TGCGCCAGCAGCCAGACAGGACTAGCGGGCACCGGGGAGCTGTTTTTT. Translation: CASSQTGLAGTGELFF.

This clonotype was observed a handful of times. The chain combines TRBV24-1 with TRBJ1-2; tentative D call: TRBD1 (6 bases). This CDR3 is built from 13 residues. The ends were cut back, 1 base at V and 8 bases at J, with 10 bases in the middle. Germline V gives CDR1 KGHDR, CDR2 SFDVKD. CDR3 sequence (DNA): TGTGCCACCAGTGATTTTTTGGGGGCAGGCTACACCTTC. This codes for CATSDFLGAGYTF.

In its sample, this clonotype was seen many times. This sequence joins TRBV7-9 and TRBJ1-5, with 8 bases fitting TRBD1. Germline lookup yields CDR1 SEHNR and CDR2 FQNEAQ (reference sequence). The CDR3 covers 14 residues. Trimming removed 4 bases from V and 4 bases from J; junction bases left unmatched: 3. This CDR3 reads CASSSTGENQPQHF. For the CDR3, the DNA is TGTGCCAGCAGCTCGACAGGGGAAAATCAGCCCCAGCATTTT.

As regards this clonotype: One end of the junction varies from germline; a read error may be responsible. V usage is TRBV6-1 and J usage is TRBJ1-5; 9 bases fit TRBD1. Germline V CDR1 and CDR2: MNHNS, SASEGT. This CDR3 spans 15 amino acids. The CDR3 reads CASREAGTGRQPQHF. The CDR3 DNA sequence: TGTGCCAGCAGGGAAGCCGGGACAGGGCGTCAGCCCCAGCATTTT.

This clonotype was detected many times. V and J are TRBV6-5 and TRBJ1-1, with D maybe TRBD1 (6 bases). V lost 0 bases and J lost 3, with 14 bases in between. The germline CDR1 and CDR2 sequences are MNHEY and SVGAGI. The length of the CDR3 is 16 residues. Written as DNA, the CDR3 is TGTGCCAGCAGTTACTCGAGTCAGGGGAGTCACACTGAAGCTTTCTTT. It is translated as CASSYSSQGSHTEAFF.

This clonotype came up many times. V gene TRBV10-3 combines with J gene TRBJ2-4; either TRBD1 or TRBD2 may supply D (5 bases each). Germline loops: CDR1 ENHRY, CDR2 SYGVKD. V was clipped by 3 bases and J by 6 bases, with 12 bases between them. The CDR3 sequence is 14 residues long. The CDR3 nucleotides read TGTGCCATCAGTGATGGCAGTGGGGGAAACATTCAGTACTTC. Residues: CAISDGSGGNIQYF.

This clonotype was observed a single time. This chain uses TRBV12-3 or TRBV12-4 with TRBJ1-2; TRBD1 is a possible D gene (6 bases). Deletions cut 3 bases from V and 4 bases from J, with 9 bases between. CDR3 length equals 13 residues. The CDR3 DNA follows: TGTGCCAGCAGTTTGGAACAGGGCTATGGCTACACCTTC. Its translation: CASSLEQGYGYTF.

This clonotype was seen repeatedly, ten times or more. The rearrangement joins TRBV6-2 or TRBV6-3 to TRBJ2-7; D gene ambiguous. Trimming cost V 4 bases and J 2 bases, with 9 bases left between them. The CDR3 runs to 13 residues. CDR1 and CDR2 (germline): MNHEY, SVGEGT. The DNA for the CDR3 is TGTGCCAGCAGTTCGGGTTTCGCCTACGAGCAGTACTTC. It yields the protein CASSSGFAYEQYF.

The chain carries TRBV6-4 and TRBJ1-2; a possible D gene is TRBD1 (5 bases). Germline CDR1 is MRHNA and CDR2 is SNTAGT. V was cut by 6 bases and J by 7 bases, with 15 bases left in between. This CDR3 contains 13 residues. This CDR3 reads CASREDSFAGYTF. CDR3 coding DNA: TGTGCCAGCAGGGAAGACAGCTTCGCTGGCTACACCTTC.

The rearrangement links TRBV11-1 to TRBJ1-1, with D unresolved. The CDR3 length is 15 residues. Germline V gene data show CDR1 as SGHAT and CDR2 as FQDESV (reference sequence). Trimming removed 7 bases from V and 3 bases from J, with 18 bases in between. Here the CDR3 reads CASTFMSSGDTEAFF. CDR3 nucleotides: TGTGCCAGCACCTTTATGTCCTCCGGAGACACTGAAGCTTTCTTT.

On this clonotype: A junction end diverges from the germline sequence, so it may reflect a read error. The rearrangement links TRBV6-9 to TRBJ2-2; the match to TRBD1 covers 7 bases. This CDR3 comprises 17 residues. Germline-derived CDR1 and CDR2 are MNHGY and SVAAGI. This CDR3 is CASIFDRVMSNTGELYF. The CDR3 nucleotides are TGTGCCAGCATTTTTGACAGGGTGATGTCGAACACCGGGGAGCTGTATTTT.

This clonotype appeared many times. This chain joins TRBV2 and TRBJ2-6, with D possibly being TRBD1 (6 bases). Germline CDR1 and CDR2: SNHLY and FYNNEI. The CDR3 runs 15 residues. Trimming pared 5 bases from V and 2 bases from J, leaving 10 bases between. The CDR3 DNA is TGTGCCAGCAGTTTTGGACAGCCTGGGGCCAACGTCCTGACTTTC. The encoded protein is CASSFGQPGANVLTF. The variable domain in full, completed from reference TRBV2 and TRBJ2-6, reads EPEVTQTPSHQVTQMGQEVILRCVPISNHLYFYWYRQILGQKVEFLVSFYNNEISEKSEIFDDQFSVERPDGSNFTLKIRSTKLEDSAMYFCASSFGQPGANVLTFGAGSRLTVL.

This clonotype was picked up many times. It may be a read error: a sequence one base away is much more abundant. The V call is TRBV10-3, the J call TRBJ2-5; weak D call: TRBD2 (6 bases). The CDR3 is 12 residues long. Looked up from germline, CDR1 is ENHRY and CDR2 is SYGVKD. V lost 10 bases, J lost 5 bases, and 14 bases lay in between. The chain's CDR3 is CATRETGETQYF. CDR3 in DNA: TGTGCCACTCGGGAGACTGGGGAGACCCAGTACTTC.

This clonotype was seen a few times. The CDR3 nucleotides are TGTGCCAGCAGCTTACAAGTCGCTGGAGGGGGCGAGCAGTACTTC. It specifies CASSLQVAGGGEQYF. The chain couples TRBV7-8 to TRBJ2-7; D is perhaps TRBD1 or TRBD2 (6 bases each). The CDR3 has 15 amino acids. Germline loops: CDR1 SGHVS, CDR2 FQNEAQ. Trimming stripped 2 bases from V and 6 bases from J, with 17 bases between.

This clonotype has more than one count but fewer than ten. As DNA, the CDR3 is TGTGCCAGCAGCTTAGACAGCTCCACCGGGGAGCTGTTTTTT. It encodes CASSLDSSTGELFF. The rearrangement joins TRBV7-3 to TRBJ2-2, with a possible D match to TRBD1 (5 bases). Germline V CDR1 and CDR2: SGHTA, FQGTGA. The CDR3 covers 14 residues. Trimming cost V 2 bases and J 4 bases, with 8 bases left between them.

This clonotype came up many times. V is TRBV19 and J is TRBJ1-1; D not resolved. Trimming took 4 bases from V and 2 from J, leaving 8 bases between them. The CDR3 has 13 residues. CDR1 and CDR2 (germline): LNHDA, SQIVND (reference sequence). CDR3 sequence reads: CASSTAVNTEAFF. As DNA, the CDR3 is TGTGCCAGTAGTACAGCAGTTAACACTGAAGCTTTCTTT.

This clonotype was seen ten or more times. This sequence joins TRBV12-3 or TRBV12-4 and TRBJ2-7; D gene unclear. Deletions cut 2 bases from V and 2 bases from J, with 4 bases between. This CDR3 comprises 12 residues. In DNA, the CDR3 is TGTGCCAGCAGTTTAAGACCCTACGAGCAGTACTTC. Translating it yields CASSLRPYEQYF.

This clonotype came up many times. The chain joins TRBV6-1 to TRBJ2-7; D call uncertain. Trimming removed 5 bases from V and 2 bases from J, with 10 bases in between. This CDR3 is 13 amino acids long. Germline V gene lookup returns CDR1 MNHNS and CDR2 SASEGT. The CDR3 coding sequence is TGTGCCAGCAGTCCTCAGGTGGCCTACGAGCAGTACTTC. Translating gives CASSPQVAYEQYF.

This clonotype was counted between two and nine times. The chain uses TRBV4-2 and TRBJ2-4, with TRBD1 as a possible D gene (6 bases). With 3 bases removed from V and 1 base from J, the gap between germline ends came to 19 bases. Germline V lookup: CDR1 LGHNA, CDR2 YNFKEQ. The CDR3 covers 18 residues. Here the CDR3 reads CASSQSTGRGVAKNIQYF. Here the CDR3 DNA reads TGTGCCAGCAGCCAGTCCACAGGGCGAGGGGTCGCCAAAAACATTCAGTACTTC.